This T cell receptor beta chain is from a study of a mutant IDH1 vaccine in newly diagnosed glioma. At the level of the study: Treated patients showed a male proportion of roughly 62%, a female proportion of about 40%, and a mean age of 40.4 years. Previous care, which was radiotherapy, temozolomide, or both, most often involved both.

Worth noting for this clone: Its antigen is unknown.

Study conclusions and caveats: The vaccine induced immune responses, and these occurred in approximately 93% of patients.

The germline V gene has CDR1 MNHNS and CDR2 SASEGT. The CDR3 runs to 14 residues. V shed 1 base and J shed 6 bases, with 13 bases lying between them. The time point denotes: baseline, week 1 (first vaccination visit). The treatment here: pre-vaccination baseline after standard-of-care therapy. The table came from immunoSEQ multiplex PCR; TCRdb's copy has only in-frame clones and leaves some out. This sample has around 56,000 clones; approximately 91% occur once, and the top ten carry 2.6%. This chain joins TRBV6-1 and TRBJ2-7; D tentatively reads TRBD1 or TRBD2 (7 bases each). The input for sequencing was PBMCs, taken from a glioma patient treated with radiotherapy, temozolomide or both. The clonotype was recovered from a man aged 45-60 years with glioma. CDR3: CASSEGGGGSEQYF. CDR3 in DNA: TGTGCCAGCAGTGAAGGGGGAGGGGGCAGCGAGCAGTACTTC.